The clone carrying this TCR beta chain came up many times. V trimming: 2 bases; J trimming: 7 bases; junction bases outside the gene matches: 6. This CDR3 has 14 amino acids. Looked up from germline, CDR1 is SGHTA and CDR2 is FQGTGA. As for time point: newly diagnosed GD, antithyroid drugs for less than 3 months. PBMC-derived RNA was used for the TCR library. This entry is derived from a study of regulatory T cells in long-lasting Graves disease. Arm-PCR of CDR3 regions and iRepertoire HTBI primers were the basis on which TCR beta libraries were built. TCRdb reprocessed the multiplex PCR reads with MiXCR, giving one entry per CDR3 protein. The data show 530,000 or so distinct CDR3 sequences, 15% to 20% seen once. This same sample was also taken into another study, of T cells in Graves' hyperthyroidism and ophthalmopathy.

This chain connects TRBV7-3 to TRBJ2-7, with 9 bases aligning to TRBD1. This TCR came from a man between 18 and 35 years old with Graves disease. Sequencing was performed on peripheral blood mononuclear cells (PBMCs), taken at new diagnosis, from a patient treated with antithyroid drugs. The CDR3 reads CASSLQTGGWEQYF. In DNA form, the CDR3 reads TGTGCCAGCAGCTTACAGACAGGGGGGTGGGAGCAGTACTTC. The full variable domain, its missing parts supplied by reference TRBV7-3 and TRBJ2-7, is GAGVSQTPSNKVTEKGKYVELRCDPISGHTALYWYRQSLGQGPEFLIYFQGTGAADDSGLPNDRFFAVRPEGSVSTLKIQRTERGDSAVYLCASSLQTGGWEQYFGPGTRLTVT.